This entry features one T cell receptor (beta chain) sequence. What it recognizes is unknown. This specimen belongs to a study of regulatory and conventional T cells in RAG deficiency. The study's findings and limits: In Omenn syndrome, Treg and Tconv repertoires overlapped >75%. Omenn syndrome and CID/AS patients had roughly 100-fold fewer unique Treg TCR beta sequences, versus approximately 9.6-fold elsewhere.

Libraries were prepared by immunoSEQ multiplex PCR; TCRdb keeps only in-frame clonotypes and omits some of them. The repertoire has roughly 34,000 clones, approximately 80% of them found once; the top ten carry around 3.4%. Per germline, CDR1 ENHRY and CDR2 SYGVKD. This CDR3 is 15 amino acids long. Germline trimming cut 0 bases from V and 6 bases from J; bases unmatched to any gene: 3. Blood CD4+ CD25-low CD127-high conventional T cells supplied the genomic DNA template. The data were also submitted as part of a second study, on regulatory T cells. From that second work: The primer mix had 52 TRBV and 13 TRBJ primers.

Sample: CD4+ effector T cells sorted from blood. This rearrangement joins TRBV10-3 to TRBJ1-5; 9 nucleotides align to TRBD1. The receptor comes from a human donor in good health. The CDR3 spells CAISESGTGSQPQHF. CDR3 DNA sequence: TGTGCCATCAGTGAGTCGGGGACAGGGAGTCAGCCCCAGCATTTT.